The 26 T cell receptor beta chains reported below all come from one sample, sequenced in a study of blood T cell repertoires in COVID-19. The table came from immunoSEQ multiplex PCR; TCRdb's copy has only in-frame clones and leaves some out. The repertoire holds roughly 110,000 clones, with about 87% as singletons. Sequenced input: peripheral blood. The receptors come from a man between 50 and 59 years old with active or convalescent COVID-19.

This clone was seen a handful of times. The chain uses TRBV7-9 and TRBJ1-2; 7 nucleotides align to TRBD1. The ends lost 1 base at V and 8 bases at J; junction bases unmatched: 7. This CDR3 is built from 14 residues. Germline lookup yields CDR1 SEHNR and CDR2 FQNEAQ (reference sequence). The CDR3 protein is CASSLEGTVRGYTF. The DNA for the CDR3 is TGTGCCAGCAGCTTAGAAGGGACAGTTCGGGGCTACACCTTC.

The chain couples TRBV28 to TRBJ1-3, with D unclear. Between the trimmed V and J ends, which lost 2 bases and 3 bases, there was a span of 14 bases. Germline V gene sequence: CDR1 MDHEN, CDR2 SYDVKM. This CDR3 contains 16 residues. The DNA for the CDR3 is TGTGCCAGCAGTTTACTCGGTGACTCCGTTGGAAACACCATATATTTT. Protein sequence: CASSLLGDSVGNTIYF.

The V call is TRBV18, the J call TRBJ1-3; tentatively, D is TRBD1 (5 bases). The CDR3 length is 18 residues. Trimming cost V 2 bases and J 0 bases, with 17 bases left between them. From germline, CDR1 is KGHSH and CDR2 LQKENI. The CDR3 region has the DNA TGTGCCAGCTCACCAAGGTCCGCAGGGCCAAACTCTGGAAACACCATATATTTT. The encoded protein is CASSPRSAGPNSGNTIYF. The full variable domain, its missing parts supplied by reference TRBV18 and TRBJ1-3, is NAGVMQNPRHLVRRRGQEARLRCSPMKGHSHVYWYRQLPEEGLKFMVYLQKENIIDESGMPKERFSAEFPKEGPSILRIQQVVRGDSAAYFCASSPRSAGPNSGNTIYFGEGSWLTVV.

The DNA of the CDR3 is TGTGCCAGCAGTGATTCCGGGACTAGCGGGGTTCGCTCCTACAATGAGCAGTTCTTC. The encoded protein is CASSDSGTSGVRSYNEQFF. The chain is built from TRBV27 and TRBJ2-1, with 13 bases identical to TRBD2. This CDR3 comprises 19 residues. CDR1 is MNHEY and CDR2 is SMNVEV in the germline V gene (reference sequence). V shed 5 bases, J shed 0 bases, and the junction held 10 bases outside the gene matches.

This chain uses TRBV5-6 with TRBJ1-5; 8 nucleotides align to TRBD1. The CDR3 runs 16 residues. The V segment lost 0 bases and the J segment 2 bases; nucleotides outside the gene matches: 4. Per the germline V gene, CDR1 is SGHDT and CDR2 is YYEEEE. The CDR3 here is CASSLAAGGGNQPQHF. DNA of the CDR3: TGTGCCAGCAGCTTGGCGGCAGGGGGCGGCAATCAGCCCCAGCATTTT.

This clone was observed a single time. V is TRBV10-2 and J is TRBJ2-2; no reliable D call. Trimming removed 8 bases from V and 0 bases from J, with 7 bases in between. The CDR3 contains 13 residues. Per germline, CDR1 WSHSY and CDR2 SAAADI. The CDR3, as DNA: TGCGCCAGCGGTACATCGAACACCGGGGAGCTGTTTTTT. This gives the protein CASGTSNTGELFF.

The genes are TRBV15 and TRBJ2-3; D unresolved. This CDR3 is built from 16 residues. CDR1 and CDR2 (germline): LNHNV, YYDKDF (reference sequence). V was pared by 5 bases and J by 5 bases, with 20 bases between. The CDR3 region is CATSSPWSKVIDTQYF. Written as DNA, the CDR3 is TGTGCCACCAGCTCCCCTTGGAGCAAGGTAATAGATACGCAGTATTTT.

To note about this clone: An end of the junction does not agree with germline; a read error may underlie this. J is TRBJ2-1 and V is TRBV2, with TRBD2 matching over 8 bases. The CDR3 contains 13 residues. CDR1 SNHLY and CDR2 FYNNEI come from the germline V gene. The DNA of the CDR3 is TGTGCCAGCAGTCCCGCAGGCTTAGCGGGAATGCTCTTC. It translates to CASSPAGLAGMLF. Complete variable domain (other parts from reference TRBV2 and TRBJ2-1): EPEVTQTPSHQVTQMGQEVILRCVPISNHLYFYWYRQILGQKVEFLVSFYNNEISEKSEIFDDQFSVERPDGSNFTLKIRSTKLEDSAMYFCASSPAGLAGMLFGPGTRLTVL.

V is TRBV2 and J is TRBJ2-1; D possibly corresponds to TRBD2 (6 bases). Trimming took off 6 bases at V and 5 bases at J, with 17 bases between the two ends. From germline, CDR1 is SNHLY and CDR2 FYNNEI. This CDR3 has 15 residues. The CDR3 region has the DNA TGTGCCAGCAGGCCACCCCGGGACTTTCACAATGAGCAGTTCTTC. Amino acids: CASRPPRDFHNEQFF.

The chain is built from TRBV27 and TRBJ1-2; 10 positions match TRBD1. From germline, CDR1 is MNHEY and CDR2 SMNVEV (reference sequence). The CDR3 is 17 amino acids. The V and J ends lost 2 bases and 6 bases, in that order; junction bases with no gene match: 12. The CDR3 here is CASSLQPGQGGFNGYTF. Here the CDR3 DNA reads TGTGCCAGCAGTTTACAACCCGGACAGGGGGGCTTTAATGGCTACACCTTC.

The V gene is TRBV3-1 (or the pseudogene TRBV3-2), the J gene TRBJ1-2; possibly TRBD1 for D (6 bases). V shed 3 bases and J shed 4 bases, with 18 bases lying between them. This CDR3 has 16 amino acids. Germline CDR1 and CDR2: LGHDT and YNNKEL (reference sequence). DNA of the CDR3: TGTGCCAGCAGCCATTCCCCAGGGGATCGGCGCTATGGCTACACCTTC. Protein: CASSHSPGDRRYGYTF.

This chain joins TRBV5-1 and TRBJ2-5; D is possibly TRBD1 (5 bases). CDR1 and CDR2 (germline): SGHRS, YFSETQ. CDR3 length: 15 amino acids. Trimming stripped 4 bases from V and 2 bases from J, with 15 bases between. CDR3 sequence reads: CASSPAQGAQETQYF. In nucleotides, the CDR3 is TGCGCCAGCAGCCCGGCCCAGGGTGCACAAGAGACCCAGTACTTC. Using reference TRBV5-1 and TRBJ2-5 for the parts outside the CDR3, the full variable domain is KAGVTQTPRYLIKTRGQQVTLSCSPISGHRSVSWYQQTPGQGLQFLFEYFSETQRNKGNFPGRFSGRQFSNSRSEMNVSTLELGDSALYLCASSPAQGAQETQYFGPGTRLLVL.

This rearrangement joins TRBV4-1 to TRBJ2-7; 11 bases are shared with TRBD2. This CDR3 region has 17 residues. CDR1 is MGHRA and CDR2 is YSYEKL in the germline V gene. J gave up 3 bases and V 0 bases, and 7 bases lay outside the gene matches. CDR3: CASSQEVAGGVGYEQYF. Here the CDR3 DNA reads TGCGCCAGCAGCCAAGAGGTAGCGGGAGGGGTCGGCTACGAGCAGTACTTC.

The sample holds one count of this clone. This chain links TRBV6-5 with TRBJ2-7; the match to TRBD1 covers 8 bases. Germline CDR1 MNHEY, CDR2 SVGAGI. The CDR3 runs to 12 residues. After removal of 10 bases from V and 2 bases from J, the junction contained 4 bases not matched to a gene. CDR3 nucleotide sequence: TGTGCCACGACAGGGGACCCCTACGAGCAGTACTTC. Translating it yields CATTGDPYEQYF.

The chain couples TRBV28 to TRBJ1-2; D is possibly TRBD1 (6 bases). Germline CDR1 reads MDHEN; CDR2 reads SYDVKM. The CDR3 is 13 amino acids. Between the trimmed V and J ends, which lost 5 bases and 4 bases, there was a span of 11 bases. Here the CDR3 DNA reads TGTGCCAGCAGTATAACAGGGTTCTATGGCTACACCTTC. This translates into CASSITGFYGYTF.

The rearrangement uses TRBV29-1 and TRBJ2-2; tentatively, D is TRBD2 (6 bases). Deletions cut 4 bases from V and 1 base from J, with 13 bases between. The CDR3 extends over 15 amino acids. Germline loops: CDR1 SQVTM, CDR2 ANQGSEA. The CDR3 DNA follows: TGCAGCGTTGGTGGTAGCGGAGGGAACACCGGGGAGCTGTTTTTT. It yields the protein CSVGGSGGNTGELFF.

This chain joins TRBV2 and TRBJ1-2; 8 positions agree with TRBD1. J was trimmed by 2 bases and V by 6 bases; bases with no gene match: 8. CDR3 length equals 15 residues. Germline assignment: CDR1 SNHLY and CDR2 FYNNEI. This chain's CDR3 is CASRMDGTGNYGYTF. DNA of the CDR3: TGTGCCAGCAGGATGGACGGGACAGGAAACTATGGCTACACCTTC.

This chain joins TRBV15 and TRBJ1-5; 8 nucleotides align to TRBD1. The CDR3 is 16 amino acids. Germline CDR1 reads LNHNV; CDR2 reads YYDKDF (reference sequence). J was trimmed by 6 bases and V by 1 base; bases with no gene match: 8. The CDR3 bases are TGTGCCACCAGCAGAGTCGGACAGGGTTCAGGTCAGCCCCAGCATTTT. It yields the protein CATSRVGQGSGQPQHF.

The chain uses TRBV30 and TRBJ1-4; 8 nucleotides agree with TRBD1. The CDR3 spans 13 residues. Germline loops: CDR1 GTSNPN, CDR2 SVGIG (reference sequence). With 7 bases clipped from V and 4 bases from J, the junction kept 5 bases outside the gene matches. The CDR3 here is CAYGQGNNEKLFF. DNA for the CDR3: TGTGCCTACGGACAGGGAAATAATGAAAAACTGTTTTTT. The variable domain in full, with the rest retrieved from reference TRBV30 and TRBJ1-4, is SQTIHQWPATLVQPVGSPLSLECTVEGTSNPNLYWYRQAAGRGLQLLFYSVGIGQISSEVPQNLSASRPQDRQFILSSKKLLLSDSGFYLCAYGQGNNEKLFFGSGTQLSVL.

This chain connects TRBV28 to TRBJ1-2, with D unclear. CDR1 and CDR2 (germline): MDHEN, SYDVKM. V was trimmed by 8 bases and J by 4 bases, leaving 20 bases between them. The length of the CDR3 is 15 residues. CDR3 residues: CASARAGGSVYGYTF. In DNA form, the CDR3 reads TGTGCCAGCGCCCGGGCTGGCGGGTCCGTCTATGGCTACACCTTC.

The J gene is TRBJ1-2, the V gene TRBV21-1; the table calls TRBD1, which could not be checked here. TRBV21-1 is labeled a pseudogene. This CDR3 has 15 residues. DNA for the CDR3: TGTGCCAGCAGCAAAGGTACAGCTACTAACTATGGCTACACCTTC. It is translated as CASSKGTATNYGYTF.

This clone was seen just once. J is TRBJ1-5 and V is TRBV21-1. TRBV21-1 is described as a pseudogene. The CDR3 has 15 amino acids. In DNA, the CDR3 is TGTGCCAGCCTTTCGGGGGGCGCCGGCAATCAGCCCCAGCATTTT. It encodes CASLSGGAGNQPQHF.

V is TRBV6-1 and J is TRBJ1-4; no firm D call. Germline loops: CDR1 MNHNS, CDR2 SASEGT. The CDR3 runs 14 residues. Trimming took 1 base from V and 3 from J, leaving 6 bases between them. CDR3 sequence: CASSEVPANEKLFF. In DNA form, the CDR3 reads TGTGCCAGCAGTGAAGTTCCAGCTAATGAAAAACTGTTTTTT.

This chain links TRBV10-3 with TRBJ1-5, with TRBD1 identical over 7 bases. The germline V gene encodes CDR1 ENHRY and CDR2 SYGVKD. Unmatched junction bases numbered 3, after V lost 4 bases and J lost 3 bases. This CDR3 is built from 14 residues. CDR3 amino acids: CAISGDSTNQPQHF. Here the CDR3 DNA reads TGTGCCATCAGTGGGGACAGTACCAATCAGCCCCAGCATTTT.

The chain joins TRBV19 to TRBJ2-7; D is possibly TRBD2 (8 bases). Trimming removed 7 bases at V and 6 bases at J, with 19 bases between. CDR1 is LNHDA and CDR2 is SQIVND in the germline V gene (reference sequence). The CDR3 is 14 amino acids. The CDR3: CASKPGLGGSEQYF. CDR3 sequence (DNA): TGTGCCAGTAAACCGGGACTAGGGGGCTCCGAGCAGTACTTC.

The chain has TRBV3-1 (or the pseudogene TRBV3-2) and TRBJ1-2; 8 bases fit TRBD1. The length of the CDR3 is 15 residues. From germline, CDR1 is LGHDT and CDR2 YNNKEL (reference sequence). V lost 4 bases, J lost 5 bases, and 9 bases stayed unmatched. CDR3 protein: CASSRVTGDSYGYTF. The CDR3 DNA reads TGTGCCAGCAGCCGCGTGACAGGGGACTCATATGGCTACACCTTC.